This T cell receptor (beta chain) was identified during a study of cytomegalovirus exposure and HLA in healthy donors. About the research overall: An earlier analysis identified more than 95 million unique TCR beta sequences in about 179 million T cells.

Researchers ran the PCR with 60 Vbeta and 13 Jbeta primers. Only in-frame clones appear in the TCRdb table, and some are missing; sequencing was by immunoSEQ multiplex PCR. The sample yields approximately 210,000 clones, roughly 81% seen once. This clonotype was sampled from a woman between 25 and 40 years old in good health and CMV-seropositive. The source material was PBMCs.

CDR3 residues: CASSDSFQGGLVAFF. The CDR3 DNA reads TGTGCCAGTAGCGACTCCTTCCAGGGGGGACTAGTAGCTTTCTTT. V gene TRBV19 combines with J gene TRBJ1-1; 7 nucleotides line up with TRBD1. This CDR3 is 15 amino acids long. V dropped 6 bases and J dropped 10; count of bases not matched to a gene: 17. The germline V gene encodes CDR1 LNHDA and CDR2 SQIVND (reference sequence).